Given below is one T cell receptor beta chain in context. While infection was still active, Seattle patients were enrolled and then followed longitudinally. This sample is part of a study of blood T cell repertoires in COVID-19. The overall study: Acute and convalescent COVID-19 specimens originated in the United States, Italy and Spain. T cells, B-cell-depleted T cells, or PBMCs provided the cDNA or gDNA that served as material.

Germline V gene lookup returns CDR1 MGHRA and CDR2 YSYEKL. The CDR3 runs 14 residues. Trimming left V 7 bases short and J 0 bases short, with 10 bases between. Using immunoSEQ multiplex PCR, the repertoire was profiled, and TCRdb retains in-frame clones only, with some absent. The data contain 250,000 to 350,000 clones, 80% to 90% of them singletons. The rearrangement uses TRBV4-1 and TRBJ2-1, with D uncertain. The sample was peripheral blood. The TCR sequence derives from a woman aged 45-60 years with COVID-19, enrolled during active disease. CDR3 region: CASTRGGSYNEQFF. In nucleotides, the CDR3 is TGCGCCAGCACCCGAGGTGGCTCCTACAATGAGCAGTTCTTC.